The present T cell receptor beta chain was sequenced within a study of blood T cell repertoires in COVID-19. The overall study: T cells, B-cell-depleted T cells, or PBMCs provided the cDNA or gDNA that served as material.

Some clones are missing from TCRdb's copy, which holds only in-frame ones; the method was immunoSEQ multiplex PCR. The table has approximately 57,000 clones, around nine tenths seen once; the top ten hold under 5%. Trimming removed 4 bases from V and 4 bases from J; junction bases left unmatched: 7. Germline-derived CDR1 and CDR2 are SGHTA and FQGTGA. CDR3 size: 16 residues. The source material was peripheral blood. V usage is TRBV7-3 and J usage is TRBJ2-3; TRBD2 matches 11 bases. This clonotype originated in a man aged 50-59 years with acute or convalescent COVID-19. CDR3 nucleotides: TGTGCCAGCAGCTCTTACCTTAGCGGGGGGGCAGATACGCAGTATTTT. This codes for CASSSYLSGGADTQYF.